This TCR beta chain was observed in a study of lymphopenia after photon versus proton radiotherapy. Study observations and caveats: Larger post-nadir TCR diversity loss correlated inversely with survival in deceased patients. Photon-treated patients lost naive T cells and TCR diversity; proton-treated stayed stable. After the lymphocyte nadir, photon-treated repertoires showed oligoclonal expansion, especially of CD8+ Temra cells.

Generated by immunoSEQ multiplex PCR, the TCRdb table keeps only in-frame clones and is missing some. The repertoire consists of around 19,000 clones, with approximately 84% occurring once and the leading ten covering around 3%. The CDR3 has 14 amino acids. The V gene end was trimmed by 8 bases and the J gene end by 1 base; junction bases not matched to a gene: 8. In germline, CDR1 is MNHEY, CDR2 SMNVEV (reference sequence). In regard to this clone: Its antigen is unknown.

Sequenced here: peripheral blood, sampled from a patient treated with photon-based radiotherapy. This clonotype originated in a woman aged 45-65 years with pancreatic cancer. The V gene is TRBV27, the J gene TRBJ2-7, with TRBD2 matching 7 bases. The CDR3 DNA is TGTGCCAGCGCGCTGGGCGGGAGATCCTACGAGCAGTACTTC. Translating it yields CASALGGRSYEQYF.